These 17 T cell receptor beta chains originate from one sample sequenced in a study of identical twins. TCRdb re-derived calls from the 5' RACE reads in MiXCR, one entry per CDR3 protein. The sample has approximately 630,000 distinct CDR3 sequences, 7.1% seen once. The same data also contributed to another study, on yellow fever vaccine responses in identical twins.

The sequenced material came from PBMCs. The receptors shown here come from a woman aged 18-29 years in good health.

This clonotype was seen more than once but under ten times. The J gene is TRBJ1-1, the V gene TRBV20-1; TRBD1 might be the D (5 bases). Germline loops: CDR1 DFQATT, CDR2 SNEGSKA (reference sequence). CDR3 length: 13 amino acids. V lost 0 bases and J lost 3, with 8 bases in between. The CDR3 loop reads CSARDEGYTEAFF. The DNA of the CDR3 is TGCAGTGCTAGAGATGAGGGGTACACTGAAGCTTTCTTT.

Ten or more counts support this clonotype. The chain is built from TRBV12-3 or TRBV12-4 and TRBJ2-7, with 9 bases identical to TRBD1. The trim removed 7 bases at V and 5 bases at J, leaving 9 bases unmatched. The CDR3 runs to 14 residues. As DNA, the CDR3 is TGTGCCAGCAATGACCGGGACAGGGAAAACGAGCAGTACTTC. Residues: CASNDRDRENEQYF.

The rearrangement links TRBV12-3 or TRBV12-4 to TRBJ1-2, with TRBD1 matching over 11 bases. The CDR3 extends over 15 amino acids. V lost 1 base and J lost 3; bases outside the gene matches: 1. For the CDR3, the DNA is TGTGCCAGCAGTTTAGGGACAGGGGGCTACTATGGCTACACCTTC. It translates to CASSLGTGGYYGYTF.

There are a few counts of this clonotype. CDR3 in DNA: TGTGCCAGCAGCTTAGAGTTTGGAGAGTCCTACGAGCAGTACGTC. As protein: CASSLEFGESYEQYV. The V gene is TRBV11-2, the J gene TRBJ2-7; D remains ambiguous. The CDR3 loop spans 15 amino acids. Trimming removed 0 bases at V and 1 base at J, with 10 bases between. From germline, CDR1 is SGHAT and CDR2 FQNNGV.

This clonotype was counted between two and nine times. The genes are TRBV3-1 and TRBJ2-7; possibly TRBD1 or TRBD2 for D (6 bases each). This CDR3 contains 16 residues. CDR1 is LGHDT and CDR2 is YNNKEL in the germline V gene (reference sequence). The germline V and J ends were trimmed by 0 bases and 6 bases, with 18 bases remaining between them. For the CDR3, the DNA is TGTGCCAGCAGCCAAGATGGGACACTAGCCCGGTCCGAGCAGTACTTC. It encodes CASSQDGTLARSEQYF.

This clonotype came up many times. The chain carries TRBV12-3 or TRBV12-4 and TRBJ2-3; the D gene is possibly TRBD1 (6 bases). V lost 7 bases and J lost 8, with 22 bases in between. The CDR3 is made up of 15 amino acids. The CDR3 sequence is CASNPQGQGSGTQYF. CDR3 coding DNA: TGTGCCAGCAACCCCCAGGGGCAGGGTAGTGGTACGCAGTATTTT.

This clonotype was picked up many times. The chain has TRBV12-3 or TRBV12-4 and TRBJ1-5; D call uncertain. CDR3 length: 14 amino acids. With 5 bases removed from V and 6 bases from J, the gap between germline ends came to 14 bases. The CDR3 sequence is CASSRGQDPQPQHF. CDR3 sequence (DNA): TGTGCCAGCAGTCGCGGCCAGGATCCTCAGCCCCAGCATTTT.

This chain uses TRBV28 with TRBJ1-6; TRBD1 is a possible D gene (6 bases). Germline V gene sequence: CDR1 MDHEN, CDR2 SYDVKM. V was cut by 2 bases and J by 12 bases, with 8 bases left in between. CDR3 length: 12 amino acids. The chain's CDR3 is CASSLAGEPLHF. DNA of the CDR3: TGTGCCAGCAGTTTAGCAGGGGAACCCCTCCACTTT.

This clonotype was detected only a few times. V and J are TRBV20-1 and TRBJ2-3; no reliable D call. CDR1 is DFQATT and CDR2 is SNEGSKA in the germline V gene (reference sequence). V was shortened by 6 bases and J by 0 bases, with 10 bases between the two germline ends. The length of the CDR3 is 13 residues. The CDR3 loop reads CSAFLGSTDTQYF. The CDR3 DNA is TGCAGTGCGTTCCTCGGTAGCACAGATACGCAGTATTTT.

This clonotype was seen many times. The chain carries TRBV27 and TRBJ2-1; 11 bases align to TRBD2. The CDR3 sequence is 15 residues long. Per the germline V gene, CDR1 is MNHEY and CDR2 is SMNVEV (reference sequence). J lost 5 bases, V lost 6 bases, and 6 bases had no gene match. The CDR3 nucleotides read TGTGCCAGCAGCTTTTTAGCGGGAGGGAACAATGAGCAGTTCTTC. The encoded protein is CASSFLAGGNNEQFF.

This clonotype was seen only a few times. The chain recombines TRBV14 with TRBJ2-3, with a weak D call TRBD2 (6 bases). This CDR3 spans 15 amino acids. Trimming took 5 bases from V and 4 from J, leaving 16 bases between them. Germline CDR1 and CDR2: SGHDN and FVKESK. The CDR3 spells CASSTLVRDSDTQYF. The CDR3 DNA reads TGTGCCAGCAGCACCTTGGTGCGGGACTCAGATACGCAGTATTTT.

This rearrangement joins TRBV6-2 or TRBV6-3 to TRBJ2-5; tentative D call: TRBD2 (6 bases). The CDR3 covers 15 residues. V lost 8 bases and J lost 6, with 22 bases in between. The V gene's germline CDR1 is MNHEY and CDR2 SVGEGT. The CDR3 nucleotides read TGTGCCAGCCGTAACCTCGCGGGGCCCGAAAAGACCCAGTACTTC. Translating it yields CASRNLAGPEKTQYF.

This clonotype was recorded many times. The V call is TRBV7-9, the J call TRBJ2-2; D is perhaps TRBD1 (5 bases). V was cut by 5 bases and J by 6 bases, with 10 bases left in between. The CDR3 runs 13 residues. Germline values: CDR1 SEHNR, CDR2 FQNEAQ (reference sequence). CDR3 coding DNA: TGTGCCAGCAGCAACCAGGGTCCCGGGGAGCTGTTTTTT. It encodes CASSNQGPGELFF.

The table lists this clonotype with many counts. The rearrangement uses TRBV11-1 and TRBJ2-2, with 8 bases identical to TRBD1. Looked up from germline, CDR1 is SGHAT and CDR2 is FQDESV (reference sequence). This CDR3 has 18 residues. With V trimmed by 0 bases and J by 0 bases, 6 bases remained unmatched. The CDR3 protein is CASSLAGTGLSNTGELFF. CDR3 coding DNA: TGTGCCAGCAGCTTAGCTGGGACAGGACTATCGAACACCGGGGAGCTGTTTTTT.

The chain couples TRBV12-3 or TRBV12-4 to TRBJ2-1; D is unresolved. V lost 1 base to trimming and J lost 1 base, with 8 bases between them. This CDR3 is built from 15 residues. CDR3 sequence reads: CASSLVSRSYNEQFF. The CDR3 DNA reads as TGTGCCAGCAGTTTAGTTTCGAGATCCTACAATGAGCAGTTCTTC.

This clonotype turned up a few times. The rearrangement joins TRBV7-8 to TRBJ1-4; no reliable D call. Trimming cost V 5 bases and J 15 bases, with 16 bases left between them. Germline V gives CDR1 SGHVS, CDR2 FQNEAQ. The CDR3 runs to 12 residues. CDR3 in DNA: TGTGCCAGCAGCCCCCTAATACGGAGTATGTTTTTT. Translation gives CASSPLIRSMFF.

This clonotype has more than one count but fewer than ten. The chain uses TRBV7-6 and TRBJ2-1, with 10 bases fitting TRBD2. CDR1 and CDR2 from the germline V gene are SGHVS and FNYEAQ. The junction had 11 bases not matched to a gene; V was cut back by 5 bases and J by 10 bases. The CDR3 runs to 15 residues. The CDR3 DNA reads as TGTGCCAGCAGCCCCACTAGCGGGAATTGGGGGGAGCAGTTCTTC. This sequence encodes CASSPTSGNWGEQFF.